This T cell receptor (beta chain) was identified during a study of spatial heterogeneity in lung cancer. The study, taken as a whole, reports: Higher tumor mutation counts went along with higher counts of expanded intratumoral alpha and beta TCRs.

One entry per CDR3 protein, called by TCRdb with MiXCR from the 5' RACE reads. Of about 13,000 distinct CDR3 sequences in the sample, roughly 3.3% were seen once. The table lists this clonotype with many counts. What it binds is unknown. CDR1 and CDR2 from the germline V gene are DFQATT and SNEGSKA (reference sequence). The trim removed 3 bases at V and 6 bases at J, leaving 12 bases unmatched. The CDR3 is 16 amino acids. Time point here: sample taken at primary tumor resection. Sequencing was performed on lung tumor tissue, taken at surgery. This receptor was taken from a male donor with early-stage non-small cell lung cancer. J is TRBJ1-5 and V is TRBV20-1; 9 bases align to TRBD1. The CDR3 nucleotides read TGCAGTGCTAGGAGCGCGACAGGGGGTAGGGTTCAGCCCCAGCATTTT. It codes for CSARSATGGRVQPQHF.